The 21 T cell receptor beta chains below were found in one sample sequenced in a study of T cell repertoires and Cas9 in healthy adults. Produced via immunoSEQ multiplex PCR; TCRdb's table is partial and in-frame only. The table lists under 25,000 clones, roughly 90% of them singletons, with 0.55% to 0.85% in the top ten. The sample consisted of CD4+ effector T cells (CD127+, CD25-, CD137-, CD154-) from PBMCs; culture status not recorded. These receptors came from a human donor in good health.

The J gene is TRBJ1-6, the V gene TRBV2, with D hard to call. This CDR3 contains 15 residues. Germline CDR1 and CDR2: SNHLY and FYNNEI. Trimming shortened V by 5 bases and J by 7 bases, and 15 bases separated the two germline ends. The CDR3 DNA is TGTGCCAGCAGTTGGGAGGCTACTGGGAATTCACCCCTCCACTTT. Translation: CASSWEATGNSPLHF.

This chain connects TRBV11-3 to TRBJ2-3; the match to TRBD2 covers 8 bases. The CDR3 has 15 residues. CDR1 is SGHNT and CDR2 is YENEEA in the germline V gene. J lost 4 bases, V lost 5 bases, and 8 bases had no gene match. In nucleotides, the CDR3 is TGTGCCAGCAGCCCCGGGGGGGACTACGCAGATACGCAGTATTTT. Its protein is CASSPGGDYADTQYF.

This rearrangement joins TRBV20-1 to TRBJ2-7; D is undetermined. There are 11 residues in the CDR3. CDR1 DFQATT and CDR2 SNEGSKA come from the germline V gene (reference sequence). Trimming took off 3 bases at V and 7 bases at J, with 10 bases between the two ends. The CDR3 DNA is TGCAGTGCTAGTCCCTCCGGGGAGCAGTACTTC. Translating gives CSASPSGEQYF.

The chain links TRBV25-1 to TRBJ2-7; no clear D gene. Germline CDR1 and CDR2: MGHDK and SYGVNS. The CDR3 sequence is 13 residues long. The germline V and J ends were trimmed by 5 bases and 4 bases, with 12 bases remaining between them. The CDR3 DNA is TGTGCCAGCAGTACTTACATCGGGTACGAGCAGTACTTC. Encoded protein: CASSTYIGYEQYF.

The gene calls are TRBV6-1 and TRBJ2-6; D remains unclear. This CDR3 has 16 amino acids. Germline V gives CDR1 MNHNS, CDR2 SASEGT. Between the trimmed V and J ends, which lost 4 bases and 2 bases, there was a span of 12 bases. CDR3 sequence reads: CASSAVRSTGANVLTF. DNA of the CDR3: TGTGCCAGCAGTGCCGTCCGGTCCACTGGGGCCAACGTCCTGACTTTC.

The rearrangement joins TRBV6-1 to TRBJ1-4; D is ambiguous. V dropped 8 bases and J dropped 3 bases, with 10 bases sitting between them. Germline V CDR1 and CDR2: MNHNS, SASEGT. CDR3 size: 13 residues. The CDR3 sequence is CASGRTSNEKLFF. CDR3 in DNA: TGTGCCAGCGGGAGGACTTCTAATGAAAAACTGTTTTTT.

The chain has TRBV12-2 and TRBJ2-7; TRBD1, as called in the table, went unchecked against the DNA. TRBV12-2 is tagged as a pseudogene. The CDR3 spans 15 residues. In DNA form, the CDR3 reads TGTGCAAGTCGCTTAGTAGGGGATCGTTTCTACGAGCAGTACTTC. Protein product: CASRLVGDRFYEQYF.

The genes are TRBV5-5 and TRBJ2-5, with D possibly called TRBD1 or TRBD2 (5 bases each). Deletions cut 4 bases from V and 5 bases from J, with 18 bases between. In germline, CDR1 is SGHKS, CDR2 YYEKEE (reference sequence). The CDR3 is 15 amino acids. CDR3 loop: CASSLPLGETETQYF. The CDR3 bases are TGTGCCAGCAGCCTCCCCCTAGGGGAGACGGAGACCCAGTACTTC.

This sequence joins TRBV15 and TRBJ2-7; D gene unclear. This CDR3 is built from 11 residues. Germline loops: CDR1 LNHNV, CDR2 YYDKDF (reference sequence). Trimming pared 9 bases from V and 3 bases from J, leaving 9 bases between. The CDR3 bases are TGTGCCACTGGCAGAGACTACGAGCAGTACTTC. It yields the protein CATGRDYEQYF.

This sequence joins TRBV19 and TRBJ1-1, with a weak D call TRBD1 (5 bases). The CDR3 has 13 amino acids. The germline V gene has CDR1 LNHDA and CDR2 SQIVND (reference sequence). The V end was cut by 5 bases, the J end by 4 bases, with 11 bases between. The DNA of the CDR3 is TGTGCCAGTAGTCAGGCGAGGGGCACTGAAGCTTTCTTT. Translating it yields CASSQARGTEAFF. Filled out from reference TRBV19 and TRBJ1-1, the complete variable domain reads DGGITQSPKYLFRKEGQNVTLSCEQNLNHDAMYWYRQDPGQGLRLIYYSQIVNDFQKGDIAEGYSVSREKKESFPLTVTSAQKNPTAFYLCASSQARGTEAFFGQGTRLTVV.

The sample holds one count of this clone. The gene calls are TRBV30 and TRBJ2-7, with D unresolved. CDR3 length: 11 amino acids. V was trimmed by 3 bases and J by 1 base, leaving 4 bases between them. Germline V lookup: CDR1 GTSNPN, CDR2 SVGIG (reference sequence). The CDR3 sequence: CAWRSSYEQYF. The DNA for the CDR3 is TGTGCCTGGAGATCGTCCTACGAGCAGTACTTC.

CDR3 in DNA: TGTGCCAGCAGCCTAACAGGGATCTTGGGCACTGAAGCTTTCTTT. Protein: CASSLTGILGTEAFF. The chain links TRBV7-9 to TRBJ1-1; weak D call: TRBD1 (6 bases). With 5 bases removed from V and 4 bases from J, the gap between germline ends came to 17 bases. The CDR3 length is 15 residues. Per germline, CDR1 SEHNR and CDR2 FQNEAQ (reference sequence).

This chain links TRBV5-4 with TRBJ2-7; perhaps TRBD1 as D (5 bases). With 4 bases removed from V and 0 bases from J, the gap between germline ends came to 14 bases. The CDR3 is 15 residues long. From germline, CDR1 is SGHNT and CDR2 YYREEE (reference sequence). CDR3 DNA: TGTGCCAGCAGCCCGGGTGGGGCCAGCTCCTACGAGCAGTACTTC. Its translation is CASSPGGASSYEQYF.

The chain is built from TRBV6-1 and TRBJ2-1; TRBD2 agrees at 9 bases. CDR3 length: 14 residues. CDR1 and CDR2 from the germline V gene are MNHNS and SASEGT. The V segment lost 5 bases and the J segment 6 bases; nucleotides outside the gene matches: 5. The CDR3 reads CASSSSGAFNEQFF. In nucleotides, the CDR3 is TGTGCCAGCAGTTCTAGCGGGGCCTTCAATGAGCAGTTCTTC.

The chain couples TRBV13 to TRBJ2-7; a possible D gene is TRBD1 (6 bases). V lost 5 bases, J lost 5 bases, and 22 bases lay in between. The CDR3 runs 16 residues. Germline CDR1 PRHDT, CDR2 FYEKMQ (reference sequence). In DNA, the CDR3 is TGTGCCAGCAGCCGTAGAACAGGGATCGTTGGAGACGAGCAGTACTTC. Its protein is CASSRRTGIVGDEQYF.

V usage is TRBV20-1 and J usage is TRBJ1-1; D remains unclear. The CDR3 is made up of 10 amino acids. V dropped 1 base and J dropped 5 bases, with 2 bases sitting between them. Germline V gene data show CDR1 as DFQATT and CDR2 as SNEGSKA (reference sequence). The CDR3 DNA sequence: TGCAGTGCTAGAGGGACTGAAGCTTTCTTT. Amino acid sequence: CSARGTEAFF.

The V and J genes are TRBV2 and TRBJ1-2; 10 nucleotides align to TRBD1. Germline CDR1 reads SNHLY; CDR2 reads FYNNEI. This CDR3 has 15 residues. After removal of 4 bases from V and 5 bases from J, the junction contained 7 bases not matched to a gene. In DNA, the CDR3 is TGTGCCAGCAGTGGACAGGGGGCGCCTCTTTATGGCTACACCTTC. Translated, it gives CASSGQGAPLYGYTF.

V is TRBV7-8 and J is TRBJ2-2, with TRBD1 as a possible D gene (6 bases). The CDR3 has 13 residues. Germline V lookup: CDR1 SGHVS, CDR2 FQNEAQ. The V and J ends lost 6 bases and 5 bases respectively, with 10 bases between them. As DNA, the CDR3 is TGTGCCAGCAGAAGTACAGGGACCGGGGAGCTGTTTTTT. Amino acid sequence: CASRSTGTGELFF.

This CDR3 is CASSGQGWSGGYTF. The DNA for the CDR3 is TGTGCCAGCAGCGGACAGGGGTGGTCGGGTGGCTACACCTTC. The chain combines TRBV2 with TRBJ1-2; TRBD1 matches at 9 bases. V lost 6 bases and J lost 7; bases outside the gene matches: 9. The germline V gene encodes CDR1 SNHLY and CDR2 FYNNEI. This CDR3 comprises 14 residues.

The J gene is TRBJ1-1, the V gene TRBV12-5; 11 bases agree with TRBD1. Germline V lookup: CDR1 LGHNT, CDR2 FRNRAP. The CDR3 has 14 residues. V lost 6 bases and J lost 4; bases outside the gene matches: 4. The CDR3 here is CASGPGTGGTEAFF. CDR3 DNA sequence: TGTGCTAGTGGACCAGGGACAGGGGGCACTGAAGCTTTCTTT.

CDR3 in DNA: TGCGCCAGCAGACTAGCGGGGGAAGATACGCAGTATTTT. It yields the protein CASRLAGEDTQYF. The chain links TRBV10-2 to TRBJ2-3, with 11 bases identical to TRBD2. J gave up 5 bases and V 6 bases, and 1 base lay outside the gene matches. Germline lookup yields CDR1 WSHSY and CDR2 SAAADI. This CDR3 spans 13 amino acids.